The rows below give T cell receptor beta chains drawn from one sample of a study of long-term antiretroviral therapy in people with HIV. Repertoires were generated with immunoSEQ multiplex PCR, while TCRdb's copy carries only in-frame clones and drops some. The table lists tens of thousands of clones, approximately 80% of them singletons, with roughly 6.6% in the top ten. The source material was unsorted PBMCs, sampled 0.6 years after starting antiretroviral therapy. The receptors were sampled from a man between 18 and 35 years old with HIV. Both conserved end residues are part of each CDR3. The D gene is left open where the match is weak. A clone size is listed for some rows: how often the clone was seen (once, few, many), or a class if it is expanded.

v_call: TRBV2; d_call: -; clone_size: -; j_call: TRBJ2-3; cdr3_length: 12; cdr3_aa: CASSASSDTQYF; cdr3_nt: TGTGCCAGCAGTGCCTCCTCAGATACGCAGTATTTT
v_call: TRBV5-5; d_call: -; clone_size: -; j_call: TRBJ2-5; cdr3_length: 13; cdr3_aa: CASSLWSGETQYF; cdr3_nt: TGTGCCAGCAGCTTGTGGTCAGGAGAGACCCAGTACTTC
v_call: TRBV28; d_call: -; clone_size: -; j_call: TRBJ2-7; cdr3_length: 15; cdr3_aa: CASSSEQTSTFEQYF; cdr3_nt: TGTGCCAGCAGCTCCGAACAAACTAGTACCTTCGAGCAGTACTTC
v_call: TRBV19; d_call: -; clone_size: -; j_call: TRBJ1-1; cdr3_length: 12; cdr3_aa: CASRTAKYEAFF; cdr3_nt: TGTGCCAGTAGAACGGCGAAATATGAAGCTTTCTTT
v_call: TRBV15; d_call: -; clone_size: -; j_call: TRBJ2-4; cdr3_length: 15; cdr3_aa: CATSRVGVAEGIQYF; cdr3_nt: TGTGCCACCAGCAGAGTCGGGGTAGCGGAGGGCATTCAGTACTTC
v_call: TRBV2; d_call: -; clone_size: once; j_call: TRBJ1-2; cdr3_length: 15; cdr3_aa: CASSEGAGGNYGYTF; cdr3_nt: TGTGCCAGCAGTGAAGGGGCAGGTGGTAACTATGGCTACACCTTC
v_call: TRBV30; d_call: -; clone_size: -; j_call: TRBJ1-4; cdr3_length: 15; cdr3_aa: CAWSRDGATNEKLFF; cdr3_nt: TGTGCCTGGAGTAGGGACGGTGCAACTAATGAAAAACTGTTTTTT
v_call: TRBV7-2; d_call: -; clone_size: -; j_call: TRBJ1-2; cdr3_length: 14; cdr3_aa: CASSPTTSVYGYTF; cdr3_nt: TGTGCCAGCAGCCCCACTACATCAGTTTATGGCTACACCTTC
v_call: TRBV29-1; d_call: -; clone_size: once; j_call: TRBJ1-1; cdr3_length: 12; cdr3_aa: CSVREQVTEAFF; cdr3_nt: TGCAGCGTTAGAGAACAGGTCACTGAAGCTTTCTTT
v_call: TRBV7-9; d_call: TRBD1; clone_size: -; j_call: TRBJ2-3; cdr3_length: 17; cdr3_aa: CASSPPTTGLYTDTQYF; cdr3_nt: TGTGCCAGCAGCCCCCCTACGACAGGGCTCTACACAGATACGCAGTATTTT
v_call: TRBV5-1; d_call: TRBD2; clone_size: -; j_call: TRBJ2-7; cdr3_length: 15; cdr3_aa: CASSLQAGGPREQYF; cdr3_nt: TGCGCCAGCAGCTTGCAGGCGGGAGGGCCTCGCGAGCAGTACTTC
v_call: TRBV5-5; d_call: -; clone_size: -; j_call: TRBJ2-1; cdr3_length: 15; cdr3_aa: CASSYRGLGYNEQFF; cdr3_nt: TGTGCCAGCAGCTACCGGGGCCTAGGATACAATGAGCAGTTCTTC
v_call: TRBV5-4; d_call: -; clone_size: -; j_call: TRBJ1-1; cdr3_length: 13; cdr3_aa: CASSLVRGTEAFF; cdr3_nt: TGTGCCAGCAGCTTGGTACGGGGGACTGAAGCTTTCTTT
v_call: TRBV7-2; d_call: -; clone_size: -; j_call: TRBJ1-4; cdr3_length: 13; cdr3_aa: CASSFNLNEKLFF; cdr3_nt: TGTGCCAGCAGCTTCAACCTTAATGAAAAACTGTTTTTT
v_call: TRBV19; d_call: -; clone_size: -; j_call: TRBJ2-5; cdr3_length: 16; cdr3_aa: CASSPRQITVKETQYF; cdr3_nt: TGTGCCAGTAGTCCCCGACAGATAACAGTAAAAGAGACCCAGTACTTC
v_call: TRBV4-1; d_call: -; clone_size: -; j_call: TRBJ2-3; cdr3_length: 13; cdr3_aa: CASSQGGARAQYF; cdr3_nt: TGCGCCAGCAGCCAAGGGGGGGCAAGGGCGCAGTATTTT
v_call: TRBV27; d_call: -; clone_size: -; j_call: TRBJ2-2; cdr3_length: 14; cdr3_aa: CASSLVYKTGELFF; cdr3_nt: TGTGCCAGCAGTTTAGTGTACAAAACCGGGGAGCTGTTTTTT
v_call: TRBV6-6; d_call: -; clone_size: -; j_call: TRBJ2-2; cdr3_length: 14; cdr3_aa: CASSIIWAIGELFF; cdr3_nt: TGTGCCAGCAGTATAATCTGGGCAATCGGGGAGCTGTTTTTT
v_call: TRBV18; d_call: -; clone_size: -; j_call: TRBJ2-7; cdr3_length: 16; cdr3_aa: CASSPKEGLMAYEQYF; cdr3_nt: TGTGCCAGCTCACCAAAGGAAGGGCTAATGGCCTACGAGCAGTACTTC
v_call: TRBV19; d_call: -; clone_size: -; j_call: TRBJ1-2; cdr3_length: 17; cdr3_aa: CASSILRGGTSNYGYTF; cdr3_nt: TGTGCCAGTAGTATCCTCCGGGGGGGCACCTCTAACTATGGCTACACCTTC
v_call: TRBV5-5; d_call: TRBD2; clone_size: -; j_call: TRBJ2-7; cdr3_length: 15; cdr3_aa: CASSFLAGGRDEQYF; cdr3_nt: TGTGCCAGCAGCTTCCTAGCGGGAGGGCGCGACGAGCAGTACTTC
v_call: TRBV6-1; d_call: TRBD2; clone_size: -; j_call: TRBJ2-2; cdr3_length: 20; cdr3_aa: CASSEAGDGAAGGGIGELFF; cdr3_nt: TGTGCCAGCAGTGAAGCGGGGGACGGGGCAGCCGGCGGGGGGATCGGGGAGCTGTTTTTT
v_call: TRBV5-1; d_call: -; clone_size: -; j_call: TRBJ2-2; cdr3_length: 15; cdr3_aa: CASSLLLANTGELFF; cdr3_nt: TGCGCCAGCAGCTTGTTACTAGCCAACACCGGGGAGCTGTTTTTT
v_call: TRBV9; d_call: -; clone_size: once; j_call: TRBJ2-7; cdr3_length: 15; cdr3_aa: CASSAYPEGYYEQYF; cdr3_nt: TGTGCCAGCAGCGCTTACCCCGAGGGGTACTACGAGCAGTACTTC
v_call: TRBV23-1; d_call: -; clone_size: -; j_call: TRBJ2-1; cdr3_length: 15; cdr3_aa: CASSQDSSSYNEQFF; cdr3_nt: TGCGCCAGCAGTCAGGACTCTAGCTCCTACAATGAGCAGTTCTTC
v_call: TRBV7-9; d_call: TRBD1; clone_size: -; j_call: TRBJ2-2; cdr3_length: 14; cdr3_aa: CASSGQGDTGELFF; cdr3_nt: TGTGCCAGCAGTGGACAGGGCGACACCGGGGAGCTGTTTTTT
v_call: TRBV11-2; d_call: -; clone_size: -; j_call: TRBJ1-2; cdr3_length: 13; cdr3_aa: CASSLSGDWGYTF; cdr3_nt: TGTGCCAGCAGCTTATCCGGGGACTGGGGCTACACCTTC
v_call: TRBV6-5; d_call: TRBD2; clone_size: -; j_call: TRBJ2-7; cdr3_length: 15; cdr3_aa: CASRVRTSETYEQYF; cdr3_nt: TGTGCCAGCAGGGTGAGGACTAGCGAAACGTACGAGCAGTACTTC
v_call: TRBV6-6; d_call: TRBD2; clone_size: -; j_call: TRBJ2-1; cdr3_length: 16; cdr3_aa: CASLRAGLAGSNEQFF; cdr3_nt: TGTGCCTCCTTGAGGGCGGGACTAGCGGGATCAAATGAGCAGTTCTTC
v_call: TRBV29-1; d_call: TRBD1; clone_size: -; j_call: TRBJ2-1; cdr3_length: 11; cdr3_aa: CSVYRGNEQFF; cdr3_nt: TGCAGCGTTTACAGGGGGAATGAGCAGTTCTTC
v_call: TRBV29-1; d_call: -; clone_size: once; j_call: TRBJ2-3; cdr3_length: 13; cdr3_aa: CSGGSLISDTQYF; cdr3_nt: TGCAGTGGGGGGTCCCTTATTTCCGATACGCAGTATTTT
v_call: TRBV27; d_call: -; clone_size: few; j_call: TRBJ2-2; cdr3_length: 16; cdr3_aa: CASSLRRVANTGELFF; cdr3_nt: TGTGCCAGCAGTTTACGACGGGTCGCGAACACCGGGGAGCTGTTTTTT
v_call: TRBV18; d_call: -; clone_size: -; j_call: TRBJ2-7; cdr3_length: 16; cdr3_aa: CASSYRDTFNPGEQYF; cdr3_nt: TGTGCCAGCTCATACCGGGACACCTTTAATCCGGGCGAGCAGTACTTC
v_call: TRBV30; d_call: -; clone_size: -; j_call: TRBJ2-7; cdr3_length: 11; cdr3_aa: CAWSAVYEQYF; cdr3_nt: TGTGCCTGGAGTGCCGTCTACGAGCAGTACTTC
v_call: TRBV7-9; d_call: -; clone_size: once; j_call: TRBJ2-6; cdr3_length: 17; cdr3_aa: CASSSLIGSAGANVLTF; cdr3_nt: TGTGCCAGCAGCTCCTTAATTGGGTCTGCTGGGGCCAACGTCCTGACTTTC
v_call: TRBV28; d_call: -; clone_size: -; j_call: TRBJ1-5; cdr3_length: 18; cdr3_aa: CASRPRALGPLSNQPQHF; cdr3_nt: TGTGCCAGCAGACCCAGGGCCCTGGGACCCCTCAGCAATCAGCCCCAGCATTTT
v_call: TRBV4-1; d_call: -; clone_size: -; j_call: TRBJ1-1; cdr3_length: 13; cdr3_aa: CASRPIQDTEAFF; cdr3_nt: TGCGCCAGCAGACCTATACAGGACACTGAAGCTTTCTTT
v_call: TRBV19; d_call: TRBD1; clone_size: -; j_call: TRBJ2-2; cdr3_length: 15; cdr3_aa: CASRGTGSNTGELFF; cdr3_nt: TGTGCCAGTAGGGGGACAGGGTCCAACACCGGGGAGCTGTTTTTT
v_call: TRBV5-1; d_call: -; clone_size: -; j_call: TRBJ1-1; cdr3_length: 14; cdr3_aa: CASREATANTEAFF; cdr3_nt: TGCGCCAGCAGAGAGGCGACCGCGAACACTGAAGCTTTCTTT
v_call: TRBV7-9; d_call: TRBD2; clone_size: -; j_call: TRBJ2-1; cdr3_length: 15; cdr3_aa: CASSFGGRVGNEQFF; cdr3_nt: TGTGCCAGCAGCTTCGGCGGGAGGGTGGGCAATGAGCAGTTCTTC
v_call: TRBV5-6; d_call: -; clone_size: -; j_call: TRBJ2-4; cdr3_length: 13; cdr3_aa: CASSAVAKNIQYF; cdr3_nt: TGTGCCAGCAGCGCAGTAGCCAAAAACATTCAGTACTTC
v_call: TRBV29-1; d_call: TRBD1; clone_size: -; j_call: TRBJ1-1; cdr3_length: 14; cdr3_aa: CSVAWTGANTEAFF; cdr3_nt: TGCAGCGTGGCTTGGACAGGAGCGAACACTGAAGCTTTCTTT
v_call: TRBV29-1; d_call: -; clone_size: medium-sized; j_call: TRBJ2-1; cdr3_length: 11; cdr3_aa: CSLWDMNEQFF; cdr3_nt: TGCAGCTTGTGGGACATGAATGAGCAGTTCTTC
v_call: TRBV5-4; d_call: -; clone_size: -; j_call: TRBJ2-3; cdr3_length: 15; cdr3_aa: CASSSRRDSTDTQYF; cdr3_nt: TGTGCCAGCAGCTCCCGACGGGATAGCACAGATACGCAGTATTTT
v_call: TRBV5-6; d_call: -; clone_size: -; j_call: TRBJ2-1; cdr3_length: 12; cdr3_aa: CASSFDLNEQFF; cdr3_nt: TGTGCCAGCAGCTTCGACCTCAATGAGCAGTTCTTC
v_call: TRBV19; d_call: -; clone_size: -; j_call: TRBJ2-2; cdr3_length: 15; cdr3_aa: CASSIEGGNTGELFF; cdr3_nt: TGTGCCAGTAGTATAGAGGGAGGGAACACCGGGGAGCTGTTTTTT
v_call: TRBV19; d_call: -; clone_size: once; j_call: TRBJ1-1; cdr3_length: 16; cdr3_aa: CAKFRAPGCGHTEAFF; cdr3_nt: TGTGCCAAATTCCGGGCCCCGGGATGCGGCCACACTGAAGCTTTCTTT
v_call: TRBV27; d_call: -; clone_size: -; j_call: TRBJ1-4; cdr3_length: 15; cdr3_aa: CASSSRTASDEKLFF; cdr3_nt: TGTGCCAGCAGTTCAAGGACTGCTTCGGATGAAAAACTGTTTTTT